What follows are 8 T cell receptor beta chains derived from one specimen sequenced in a study of T cell repertoires in cytomegalovirus infection. TCRdb re-called the reads through MiXCR, storing one row per CDR3 protein. The repertoire holds about 600,000 distinct CDR3 sequences, roughly 24% seen once, with 8% in the top ten. The sequenced sample consisted of CD8+ T cells from PBMCs. These TCRs come from a human donor in good health (CMV status not recorded). Some clones in this sample may be carry-over from other donors' samples.

This clonotype turned up a few times. The chain has TRBV20-1 and TRBJ1-5, with 7 bases that match TRBD1. The CDR3 length is 17 residues. CDR1 DFQATT and CDR2 SNEGSKA come from the germline V gene (reference sequence). The junction had 8 bases not matched to a gene; V was cut back by 0 bases and J by 0 bases. The chain's CDR3 is CSARDWDSPYSNQPQHF. The CDR3 region has the DNA TGCAGTGCTAGAGATTGGGACAGCCCATATAGCAATCAGCCCCAGCATTTT.

The CDR3: CASSLSRGSNEQFF. Written as DNA, the CDR3 is TGTGCCAGCAGTTTATCTCGGGGAAGCAATGAGCAGTTCTTC. J is TRBJ2-1 and V is TRBV27; tentative D call: TRBD2 (5 bases). The CDR3 spans 14 residues. The V and J ends lost 0 bases and 6 bases respectively, with 9 bases between them. Germline loops: CDR1 MNHEY, CDR2 SMNVEV (reference sequence).

This clonotype was detected many times. The chain joins TRBV7-9 to TRBJ2-3; 8 bases match TRBD1. V dropped 5 bases and J dropped 4; count of bases not matched to a gene: 20. From germline, CDR1 is SEHNR and CDR2 FQNEAQ (reference sequence). The CDR3 has 19 residues. The CDR3 bases are TGTGCCAGCAGCCACGACAGGGGCGCTCGTCATCACTTCGCAGATACGCAGTATTTT. Its protein product is CASSHDRGARHHFADTQYF.

The gene calls are TRBV18 and TRBJ2-5; tentative D call: TRBD1 (6 bases). CDR1 and CDR2 (germline): KGHSH, LQKENI. V gave up 3 bases and J gave up 0 bases, with 11 bases separating them. The length of the CDR3 is 15 residues. CDR3 sequence (DNA): TGTGCCAGCTCACCGGGACAACGTTACCAAGAGACCCAGTACTTC. It translates to CASSPGQRYQETQYF.

V usage is TRBV5-6 and J usage is TRBJ2-7, with D possibly matching TRBD2 (6 bases). CDR1 is SGHDT, CDR2 YYEEEE, per germline. CDR3 size: 13 residues. Trimming took 4 bases from V and 7 from J, leaving 15 bases between them. CDR3 sequence: CASSDGDLREQYF. The CDR3, as DNA: TGTGCCAGCAGCGACGGGGACTTGAGGGAGCAGTACTTC.

This clonotype was detected only a few times. The chain employs TRBV20-1 and TRBJ2-5; D possibly corresponds to TRBD2 (6 bases). The ends were cut back, 3 bases at V and 2 bases at J, with 16 bases in the middle. The CDR3 runs to 15 residues. In germline, CDR1 is DFQATT, CDR2 SNEGSKA (reference sequence). CDR3 coding DNA: TGCAGTGCTAGTGAAACGGGGGTCCTACAAGAGACCCAGTACTTC. Translating it yields CSASETGVLQETQYF.

The CDR3, as DNA: TGTGCCAGCTCACCAGCTGCGGGATTCTACGAGCAGTACTTC. Protein: CASSPAAGFYEQYF. This chain links TRBV18 with TRBJ2-7; TRBD2 is a possible D gene (6 bases). V was pared by 2 bases and J by 3 bases, with 11 bases between. The CDR3 sequence is 14 residues long. From germline, CDR1 is KGHSH and CDR2 LQKENI.

V and J are TRBV6-2 or TRBV6-3 and TRBJ2-4, with 7 nucleotides matching TRBD1. The junction had 5 bases not matched to a gene; V was cut back by 1 base and J by 5 bases. This CDR3 is 15 amino acids long. The germline CDR1 and CDR2 sequences are MNHEY and SVGEGT. CDR3 coding DNA: TGTGCCAGCAGTTACTGGAGTACAGGGGAAAACATTCAGTACTTC. Amino acids: CASSYWSTGENIQYF.